These 3 T cell receptor beta chains were sequenced from one sample in a study of blood T cell repertoires in COVID-19. Only in-frame clones appear in the TCRdb table, and some are missing; sequencing was by immunoSEQ multiplex PCR. The sample holds some 98,000 clones, about 80% seen once. The sequenced sample was peripheral blood. The receptors were gathered from a man in his 70s with acute or convalescent COVID-19.

The rearrangement joins TRBV5-1 to TRBJ1-1, with TRBD1 matching over 10 bases. Trimming took 0 bases from V and 4 from J; bases not matched to a gene: 6. This CDR3 spans 16 amino acids. Germline V gives CDR1 SGHRS, CDR2 YFSETQ. CDR3 region: CASSLEVGDRGTEAFF. CDR3 DNA sequence: TGCGCCAGCAGCTTGGAGGTCGGGGACAGGGGCACTGAAGCTTTCTTT.

The chain links TRBV6-5 to TRBJ1-4; D is uncertain. Germline V gene data show CDR1 as MNHEY and CDR2 as SVGAGI. V lost 4 bases and J 7 bases, leaving 4 bases between the germline ends. The CDR3 has 11 residues. CDR3 coding DNA: TGTGCCAGCAGTTCCGGTGAAAAACTGTTTTTT. Protein product: CASSSGEKLFF.

This chain joins TRBV29-1 and TRBJ1-5, with D possibly matching TRBD1 (6 bases). With 0 bases removed from V and 4 bases from J, the gap between germline ends came to 10 bases. Germline V gene lookup returns CDR1 SQVTM and CDR2 ANQGSEA. The CDR3 has 14 amino acids. CDR3: CSVEEPRGNQPQHF. CDR3 DNA: TGCAGCGTTGAAGAGCCCAGGGGAAATCAGCCCCAGCATTTT.